This T cell receptor (beta chain) was identified during a study of T cells after yellow fever vaccination. Study at large: Some fractions had low cell numbers, and these were prepared with SMART-Seq v4 Ultra Low Input.

This CDR3 has 15 residues. The germline V gene encodes CDR1 MNHEY and CDR2 SVGAGI. The V gene lost 5 bases and the J gene lost 0 bases, with 13 bases spanning the gap. As to this clonotype: Antigen unknown.

Study observations and caveats: Abundant bulk-population clonotypes could contaminate the FACS-sorted repertoires. Post-booster repertoires contained most primary-vaccination clones again (around 97% CD4, about 90% CD8).

5'RACE template switching generated TCR cDNA, adding a universal primer site and UMIs. TCRdb called the 5' RACE reads again in MiXCR, with one record for every CDR3 protein. The table lists 250,000 to 350,000 distinct CDR3 sequences, 8.7% of them singletons. The chain combines TRBV6-5 with TRBJ1-1; a possible D gene is TRBD1 (6 bases). The origin of this receptor is a man between 18 and 29 years old who received the YFV17D yellow fever vaccine. The source was CD4+ T cells sorted from PBMCs, collected 5 days after the yellow fever booster vaccination. The CDR3 loop reads CASSPSGQVNTEAFF. The DNA of the CDR3 is TGTGCCAGCAGTCCCTCGGGACAAGTGAACACTGAAGCTTTCTTT.